The sequence of this T cell receptor (beta chain) was determined in a study of Graves' ophthalmopathy and Graves' hyperthyroidism. Across the study: Where ophthalmopathy was absent within 18 months of follow-up, hyperthyroidism was stable.

Other autoimmune diseases, uncontrolled infections, pregnancy and lactation each led to patient exclusion. Amplification of TCR beta CDR3 regions used RNA transcripts. After a first-round RT-PCR with HTBI primers, a second-round multiplex PCR was run. MiXCR was run by TCRdb on the multiplex PCR reads, yielding one entry per CDR3 protein. This table holds around 1,000,000 distinct CDR3 sequences, roughly two fifths found once. This TCR was recovered from an adult man with Graves' hyperthyroidism. Source material: peripheral blood or thyroid tissue (not recorded which).

CDR3 loop: CASSDRGNTNSPLHF. In nucleotides, the CDR3 is TGTGCCAGCAGCGACAGGGGTAACACTAATTCACCCCTCCACTTT. The chain is built from TRBV9 and TRBJ1-6, with 7 bases fitting TRBD1. V dropped 3 bases and J dropped 6; count of bases not matched to a gene: 6. The CDR3 consists of 15 residues. Germline values: CDR1 SGDLS, CDR2 YYNGEE.